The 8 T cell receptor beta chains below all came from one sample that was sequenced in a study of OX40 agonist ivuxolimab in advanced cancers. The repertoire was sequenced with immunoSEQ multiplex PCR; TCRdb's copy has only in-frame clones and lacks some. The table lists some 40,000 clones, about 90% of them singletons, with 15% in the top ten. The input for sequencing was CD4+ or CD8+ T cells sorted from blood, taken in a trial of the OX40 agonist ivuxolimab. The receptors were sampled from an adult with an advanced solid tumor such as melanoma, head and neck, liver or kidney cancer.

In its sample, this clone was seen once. This chain's CDR3 is CASSFQSSGSSGELFF. CDR3 bases: TGTGCCAGCAGTTTCCAGTCTAGCGGGAGTTCCGGGGAGCTGTTTTTT. The V gene is TRBV6-5, the J gene TRBJ2-2, with TRBD2 matching 10 bases. Germline lookup yields CDR1 MNHEY and CDR2 SVGAGI. Unmatched junction bases numbered 8, after V lost 4 bases and J lost 6 bases. The length of the CDR3 is 16 residues.

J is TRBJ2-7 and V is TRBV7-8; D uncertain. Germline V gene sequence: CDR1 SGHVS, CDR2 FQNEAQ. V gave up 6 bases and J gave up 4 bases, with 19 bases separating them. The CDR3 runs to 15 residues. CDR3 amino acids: CASSLDPSSVYEQYF. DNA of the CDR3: TGTGCCAGCAGTCTAGACCCGTCGTCGGTTTACGAGCAGTACTTC.

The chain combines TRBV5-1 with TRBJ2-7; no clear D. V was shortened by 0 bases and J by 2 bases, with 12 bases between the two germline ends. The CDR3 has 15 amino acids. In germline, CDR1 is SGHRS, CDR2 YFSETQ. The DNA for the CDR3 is TGCGCCAGCAGCTTGGTAGGTAGCAGCCCCTACGAGCAGTACTTC. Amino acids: CASSLVGSSPYEQYF.

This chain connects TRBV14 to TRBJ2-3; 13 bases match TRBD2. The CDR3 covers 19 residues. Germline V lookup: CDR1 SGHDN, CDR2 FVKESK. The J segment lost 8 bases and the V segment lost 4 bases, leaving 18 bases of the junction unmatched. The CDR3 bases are TGTGCCAGCAGCCCCGACTCTAGACTAGCGGGAGGCCGATGGGGTACGCAGTATTTT. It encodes CASSPDSRLAGGRWGTQYF.

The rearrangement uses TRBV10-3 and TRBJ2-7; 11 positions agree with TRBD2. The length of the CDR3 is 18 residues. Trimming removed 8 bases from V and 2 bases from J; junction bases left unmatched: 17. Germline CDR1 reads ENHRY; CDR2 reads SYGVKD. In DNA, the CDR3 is TGTGCCATCGGGGGGGGGACTAGCGGAATTACGCTGACCTACGAGCAGTACTTC. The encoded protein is CAIGGGTSGITLTYEQYF.

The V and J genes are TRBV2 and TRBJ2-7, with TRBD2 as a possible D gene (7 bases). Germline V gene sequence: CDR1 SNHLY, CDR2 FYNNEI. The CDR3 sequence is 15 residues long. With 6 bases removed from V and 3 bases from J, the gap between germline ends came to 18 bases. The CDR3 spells CASRESRGGYYEQYF. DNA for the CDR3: TGTGCCAGCAGAGAATCCAGGGGAGGGTACTACGAGCAGTACTTC.

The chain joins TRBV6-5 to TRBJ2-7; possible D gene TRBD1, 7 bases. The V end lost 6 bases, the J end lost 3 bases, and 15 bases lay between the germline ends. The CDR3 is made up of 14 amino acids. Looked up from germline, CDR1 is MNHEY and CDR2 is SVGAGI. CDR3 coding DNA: TGTGCCAGCAGAGAAAGACAGGGAGGCTACGAGCAGTACTTC. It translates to CASRERQGGYEQYF.

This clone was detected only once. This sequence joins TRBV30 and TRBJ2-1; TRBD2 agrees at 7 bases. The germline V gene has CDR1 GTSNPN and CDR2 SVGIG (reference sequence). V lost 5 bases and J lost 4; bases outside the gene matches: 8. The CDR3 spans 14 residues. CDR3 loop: CAWESGTYYNEQFF. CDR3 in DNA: TGTGCCTGGGAGAGCGGGACCTATTACAATGAGCAGTTCTTC.